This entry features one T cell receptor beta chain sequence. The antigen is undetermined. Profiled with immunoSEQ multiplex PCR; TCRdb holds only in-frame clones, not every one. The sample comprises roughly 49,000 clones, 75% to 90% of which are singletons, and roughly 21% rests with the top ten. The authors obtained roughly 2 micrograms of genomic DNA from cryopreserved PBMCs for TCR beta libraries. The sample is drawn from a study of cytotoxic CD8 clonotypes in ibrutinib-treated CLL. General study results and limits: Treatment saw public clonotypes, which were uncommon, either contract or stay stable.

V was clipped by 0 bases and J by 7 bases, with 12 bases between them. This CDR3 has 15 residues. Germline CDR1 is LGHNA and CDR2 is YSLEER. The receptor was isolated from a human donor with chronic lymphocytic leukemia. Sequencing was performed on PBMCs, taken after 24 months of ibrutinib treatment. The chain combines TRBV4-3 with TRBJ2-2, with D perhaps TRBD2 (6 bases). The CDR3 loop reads CASSQDAGYHGELFF. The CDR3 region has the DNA TGCGCCAGCAGCCAAGATGCGGGGTATCACGGGGAGCTGTTTTTT.